This T cell receptor beta chain was identified during a study of shared T cell receptors in the human thymus. The table lists this clone with a count of one. CDR3 length: 18 residues. Per germline, CDR1 SGHDN and CDR2 FVKESK. J lost 0 bases, V lost 3 bases, and 6 bases had no gene match. The method was immunoSEQ multiplex PCR; TCRdb's version includes in-frame clones alone and lacks a portion of them. Of around 340,000 clones in the sample, approximately 95% were seen once. The gene calls are TRBV14 and TRBJ2-3; 13 bases are a match to TRBD2. This TCR was recovered from a human donor. The source material was thymocytes. The chain's CDR3 is CASSQTGTSGVSTDTQYF. CDR3 nucleotides: TGTGCCAGCAGCCAGACCGGGACTAGCGGGGTGAGCACAGATACGCAGTATTTT.